A single sample is the source of the 27 T cell receptor beta chains below, sequenced in a study of early T cells in non-severe SARS-CoV-2 infection. TCRdb re-derived calls from the 5' RACE reads in MiXCR, one entry per CDR3 protein. The repertoire holds under 60,000 distinct CDR3 sequences, with around 9.6% as singletons. Sequencing was performed on whole blood, taken at baseline. The source is an adult who was a healthcare worker with PCR-confirmed SARS-CoV-2 infection or an uninfected control (not recorded which).

A few counts support this clonotype. This chain links TRBV28 with TRBJ1-4, with 7 bases fitting TRBD1. Germline V gene data show CDR1 as MDHEN and CDR2 as SYDVKM. The CDR3 length is 14 residues. J was trimmed by 2 bases and V by 5 bases; bases with no gene match: 2. In DNA, the CDR3 is TGTGCCAGCAGTCCGGGACAGACTAATGAAAAACTGTTTTTT. It yields the protein CASSPGQTNEKLFF.

This clonotype was observed many times. The V call is TRBV20-1, the J call TRBJ2-1; D is perhaps TRBD1 (5 bases). There are 14 residues in the CDR3. Germline CDR1 and CDR2: DFQATT and SNEGSKA (reference sequence). V lost 1 base, J lost 7 bases, and 14 bases lay in between. CDR3 loop: CSARGGQQENEQFF. CDR3 nucleotide sequence: TGCAGTGCTAGAGGGGGCCAACAGGAAAATGAGCAGTTCTTC.

This clonotype has a handful of counts. The chain carries TRBV21-1 and TRBJ2-2; the D call of TRBD1 is as the table states it, not checked on the DNA. TRBV21-1 is shown as a pseudogene. The CDR3 runs 15 residues. The CDR3 reads CASSKSLQGTGELFF. In DNA, the CDR3 is TGTGCCAGCAGCAAAAGTTTGCAGGGTACCGGGGAGCTGTTTTTT.

At least ten counts were recorded for this clonotype. At one of its ends the junction is not consistent with the germline gene, which may arise from a read error. The chain couples TRBV7-2 to TRBJ2-1; TRBD1 matches 7 bases. This CDR3 has 15 amino acids. CDR1 and CDR2 from the germline V gene are SGHTA and FQGNSA. CDR3 DNA: TGTGCCAGCAGCTTAGGGGGGACAGCGCGAAGTCTAGGGATCTTC. Its protein is CASSLGGTARSLGIF.

In DNA, the CDR3 is TGCAGTGCTAGAGAGTCAGCTGGAAACACCATATATTTT. It codes for CSARESAGNTIYF. The rearrangement uses TRBV20-1 and TRBJ1-3; D not resolved. V was pared by 0 bases and J by 2 bases, with 5 bases between. Germline loops: CDR1 DFQATT, CDR2 SNEGSKA (reference sequence). The CDR3 sequence is 13 residues long.

V gene TRBV18 combines with J gene TRBJ2-7, with D possibly matching TRBD1 (6 bases). V was pared by 6 bases and J by 6 bases, with 18 bases between. The CDR3 contains 14 residues. Looked up from germline, CDR1 is KGHSH and CDR2 is LQKENI. Here the CDR3 reads CASSHNRDLGEQYF. The DNA of the CDR3 is TGTGCCAGCTCGCATAACAGGGATTTGGGCGAGCAGTACTTC.

In this sample, this clonotype turned up a few times. The CDR3 is CASSRREAGVYEQYF. The CDR3 DNA reads as TGTGCCAGCAGCCGACGCGAAGCGGGAGTCTACGAGCAGTACTTC. The genes are TRBV3-1 and TRBJ2-7; 8 bases align to TRBD2. Germline V lookup: CDR1 LGHDT, CDR2 YNNKEL (reference sequence). The CDR3 consists of 15 residues. V was pared by 4 bases and J by 3 bases, with 8 bases of the junction left unmatched.

The V and J genes are TRBV29-1 and TRBJ2-6; no reliable D call. The V and J ends lost 7 bases and 1 base respectively, with 5 bases between them. This CDR3 region has 12 residues. Germline V gene data show CDR1 as SQVTM and CDR2 as ANQGSEA. As DNA, the CDR3 is TGCAGCGCCCGATCTGGGGCCAACGTCCTGACTTTC. Translation gives CSARSGANVLTF.

There are a few counts of this clonotype. This rearrangement joins TRBV27 to TRBJ2-3, with 16 bases aligning to TRBD2. J was trimmed by 0 bases and V by 8 bases; bases with no gene match: 2. CDR1 is MNHEY, CDR2 SMNVEV, per germline (reference sequence). The CDR3 length is 16 residues. CDR3 sequence reads: CASGTSGRASTDTQYF. CDR3 nucleotide sequence: TGTGCCAGCGGGACTAGCGGGAGGGCTAGCACAGATACGCAGTATTTT.

The sample holds many counts of this clonotype. V and J are TRBV15 and TRBJ1-4; the match to TRBD1 covers 7 bases. The germline V gene has CDR1 LNHNV and CDR2 YYDKDF (reference sequence). This CDR3 has 15 residues. V shed 3 bases, J shed 8 bases, and the junction held 9 bases outside the gene matches. CDR3 sequence (DNA): TGTGCCACCAGCAGGAACGGACAGGCGGAAGAAAAACTGTTTTTT. Amino acids: CATSRNGQAEEKLFF.

This clonotype was seen a handful of times. V usage is TRBV6-2 or TRBV6-3 and J usage is TRBJ2-1; 10 bases map to TRBD2. Germline CDR1 is MNHEY and CDR2 is SVGEGT. This CDR3 is 18 amino acids long. Trimming took 4 bases from V and 5 from J; bases not matched to a gene: 14. The CDR3 protein is CASSSRGLSSGRDNEQFF. DNA of the CDR3: TGTGCCAGCAGTTCCCGGGGATTGTCTAGCGGGAGAGACAATGAGCAGTTCTTC.

This chain joins TRBV5-1 and TRBJ2-7, with 8 bases identical to TRBD2. CDR3 length: 14 amino acids. CDR1 and CDR2 (germline): SGHRS, YFSETQ. Trimming took 5 bases from V and 0 from J; bases not matched to a gene: 4. CDR3 nucleotide sequence: TGCGCCAGCAGGCGGGAGGCGTCCTCCTACGAGCAGTACTTC. Translation: CASRREASSYEQYF.

This rearrangement joins TRBV4-1 to TRBJ1-2; TRBD1 aligns across 7 bases. The CDR3 totals 16 residues. Germline V gene sequence: CDR1 MGHRA, CDR2 YSYEKL. Trimming cost V 1 base and J 4 bases; bases outside gene matches: 9. The CDR3 DNA follows: TGCGCCAGCAGCCAAGTGGGGGACAGCACGTTCTATGGCTACACCTTC. As protein: CASSQVGDSTFYGYTF.

The gene calls are TRBV2 and TRBJ2-2, with D hard to call. Germline CDR1 is SNHLY and CDR2 is FYNNEI. Trimming stripped 5 bases from V and 7 bases from J, with 11 bases between. This CDR3 has 13 residues. CDR3 amino acids: CASSPLSIGELFF. CDR3 nucleotide sequence: TGTGCCAGCAGTCCCTTGTCGATCGGGGAGCTGTTTTTT.

V is TRBV15 and J is TRBJ2-7; the D gene is possibly TRBD2 (6 bases). The ends were cut back, 3 bases at V and 4 bases at J, with 19 bases in the middle. The germline V gene encodes CDR1 LNHNV and CDR2 YYDKDF (reference sequence). This CDR3 is built from 16 residues. This CDR3 reads CATSRGVFGRTYEQYF. The CDR3 DNA follows: TGTGCCACCAGCAGGGGGGTGTTCGGGAGAACATACGAGCAGTACTTC.

The table lists this clonotype with a few counts. This chain links TRBV29-1 with TRBJ2-5; the D is unclear. CDR1 and CDR2 (germline): SQVTM, ANQGSEA. The V and J ends lost 4 bases and 4 bases respectively, with 10 bases between them. There are 12 residues in the CDR3. The CDR3 sequence is CSVVFRAETQYF. CDR3 nucleotide sequence: TGCAGCGTTGTGTTCCGGGCAGAGACCCAGTACTTC.

This clonotype was found many times. DNA of the CDR3: TGCAGCGTCGATTTTCTGGGGACCGGGGAGCTGTTTTTT. Protein product: CSVDFLGTGELFF. This chain links TRBV29-1 with TRBJ2-2; D gene unclear. Germline V gene lookup returns CDR1 SQVTM and CDR2 ANQGSEA. Trimming cost V 6 bases and J 5 bases, with 13 bases left between them. This CDR3 is built from 13 residues.

This clonotype was recorded at least ten times. The chain uses TRBV5-4 and TRBJ2-2; 10 nucleotides match TRBD1. The CDR3 spans 15 residues. Unmatched junction bases numbered 5, after V lost 5 bases and J lost 4 bases. Germline V gives CDR1 SGHNT, CDR2 YYREEE (reference sequence). The CDR3 here is CASRAGTGVTGELFF. In DNA form, the CDR3 reads TGTGCCAGCAGGGCCGGGACAGGGGTCACCGGGGAGCTGTTTTTT.

The rearrangement links TRBV7-9 to TRBJ1-1; D is ambiguous. This CDR3 is 13 amino acids long. Germline CDR1 and CDR2: SEHNR and FQNEAQ (reference sequence). Deletions cut 8 bases from V and 1 base from J, with 11 bases between. The DNA of the CDR3 is TGTGCCAGCTTAAGGACGGCGAACACTGAAGCTTTCTTT. It yields the protein CASLRTANTEAFF.

This chain uses TRBV6-2 or TRBV6-3 with TRBJ1-1; D uncertain. The CDR3 loop spans 14 amino acids. The ends were cut back, 8 bases at V and 3 bases at J, with 16 bases in the middle. Germline V gene sequence: CDR1 MNHEY, CDR2 SVGEGT. This CDR3 is CASAAQVPDTEAFF. The CDR3 nucleotides are TGTGCCAGCGCCGCCCAGGTTCCTGACACTGAAGCTTTCTTT.

This clonotype was found a few times. The chain carries TRBV20-1 and TRBJ2-3; maybe TRBD2 (5 bases). CDR3 length: 15 residues. Trimming shortened V by 7 bases and J by 0 bases, and 17 bases separated the two germline ends. CDR1 DFQATT and CDR2 SNEGSKA come from the germline V gene (reference sequence). This chain's CDR3 is CSGASRSTSTDTQYF. The CDR3 coding sequence is TGCAGTGGGGCTAGCAGGTCTACTAGCACAGATACGCAGTATTTT.

This clonotype was counted ten times or more. The chain has TRBV7-9 and TRBJ1-2, with unresolved D. Germline V gene lookup returns CDR1 SEHNR and CDR2 FQNEAQ (reference sequence). There are 12 residues in the CDR3. Deletions cut 5 bases from V and 8 bases from J, with 12 bases between. CDR3 coding DNA: TGTGCCAGCAGCCCGTTTGAGGGCGGCTACACCTTC. Translating gives CASSPFEGGYTF.

A remark on this clonotype: Germline is not matched at one junction end, which may reflect a read error. The chain joins TRBV5-1 to TRBJ2-7; D may be TRBD2 (6 bases). The length of the CDR3 is 11 residues. CDR1 and CDR2 from the germline V gene are SGHRS and YFSETQ. CDR3 sequence reads: CASSATGTAVF. CDR3 coding DNA: TGCGCCAGCAGCGCCACCGGGACTGCAGTCTTC.

This clonotype has a handful of counts. This sequence joins TRBV29-1 and TRBJ1-6, with unresolved D. The V gene's germline CDR1 is SQVTM and CDR2 ANQGSEA. The CDR3 loop spans 13 amino acids. The V gene lost 4 bases and the J gene lost 3 bases, with 7 bases spanning the gap. DNA for the CDR3: TGCAGCGTTGGAGCTGGCTATAATTCACCCCTCCACTTT. Translation: CSVGAGYNSPLHF.

In its sample, this clonotype was seen a few times. The chain links TRBV5-1 to TRBJ2-7; D remains unclear. The CDR3 consists of 13 residues. Germline V gene sequence: CDR1 SGHRS, CDR2 YFSETQ. The germline V and J ends were trimmed by 4 bases and 3 bases, with 11 bases remaining between them. The CDR3 spells CASSPTGYYEQYF. The CDR3 DNA sequence: TGCGCCAGCAGCCCCACTGGTTACTACGAGCAGTACTTC.

This clonotype occurred a few times. The chain couples TRBV20-1 to TRBJ2-7; D ambiguous. V dropped 0 bases and J dropped 0 bases, with 12 bases sitting between them. This CDR3 spans 15 amino acids. Germline assignment: CDR1 DFQATT and CDR2 SNEGSKA (reference sequence). The CDR3 DNA follows: TGCAGTGCTAGAGACAATAGCATCCTCTCCTACGAGCAGTACTTC. It yields the protein CSARDNSILSYEQYF.

The table lists this clonotype with many counts. The V call is TRBV12-3 or TRBV12-4, the J call TRBJ1-2; D gene uncertain. The CDR3 is 11 amino acids. Trimming took 5 bases from V and 5 from J, leaving 6 bases between them. CDR3 region: CASSLSYGYTF. For the CDR3, the DNA is TGTGCCAGCAGTCTCAGTTATGGCTACACCTTC.